These T cell receptor beta chains were read from a single sample in a study of blood T cell repertoires in COVID-19. Some clones are missing from TCRdb's copy, which holds only in-frame ones; the method was immunoSEQ multiplex PCR. The table has roughly 160,000 clones, around four fifths seen once. The sample was peripheral blood. The receptor source for this set is an older woman with acute or convalescent COVID-19. The CDR3 runs from the conserved cysteine through the conserved F or W. Fields, in order: D gene, J gene, V gene, clone size, CDR3 DNA, CDR3 protein. The D gene is left open where the match is weak. Some rows have no size entry. The others give once, few or many, or a class for an expanded clone.

>.|TRBJ1-2|TRBV28|.
TGTGCCAGCAGGGGAGGGGGTCTAGATGGCTACACCTTC
CASRGGGLDGYTF
>.|TRBJ2-7|TRBV27|few
TGTGCCAGCAGTTTATACCAGGGGTTCCCCTACGAGCAGTACTTC
CASSLYQGFPYEQYF
>.|TRBJ1-2|TRBV2|.
TGTGCCACCAACGAGGTCAGGGGTGACTATGGCTACACCTTC
CATNEVRGDYGYTF
>.|TRBJ2-1|TRBV25-1|.
TGTGCCAGCTCCTCGGGAGACGGAAGTGTTTACAATGAGCAGTTCTTC
CASSSGDGSVYNEQFF
>TRBD1|TRBJ2-5|TRBV28|.
TGTGCCAGCAGGTCTACCGGGACAGGGTTCCAAGAGACCCAGTACTTC
CASRSTGTGFQETQYF
>TRBD2|TRBJ2-7|TRBV6-2/TRBV6-3|.
TGTGCCAGCAGCTGGACTAGCTACGAGCAGTACTTC
CASSWTSYEQYF
>.|TRBJ1-5|TRBV9|.
TGTGCCAGCAGCGCAACGGAGACAGCGATAACCAATCAGCCCCAGCATTTT
CASSATETAITNQPQHF
>.|TRBJ1-3|TRBV5-3|.
TGTGCCAGAAGCTTGGATCCCAGGTTCTCTGGAAACACCATATATTTT
CARSLDPRFSGNTIYF
>.|TRBJ1-5|TRBV7-9|few
TGTGCCAGCAGCTTAGACAGTCAGCCCCAGCATTTT
CASSLDSQPQHF
>TRBD2|TRBJ2-4|TRBV4-3|few
TGCGCCAGCAGCCAATACCCCTTACGACTAGCGGGGGGGGACATTCAGTACTTC
CASSQYPLRLAGGDIQYF
>TRBD2|TRBJ2-1|TRBV13|.
TGTGCCAGCAGCTTAGTGACGGTTAGCGGGGGGGCCATAAATGAGCAGTTCTTC
CASSLVTVSGGAINEQFF
>.|TRBJ2-1|TRBV7-7|.
TGTGCTAGCAGCTTAGCAGGGGGGGCCTACAATGAGCAGTTCTTC
CASSLAGGAYNEQFF
>.|TRBJ2-2|TRBV9|.
TGTGCCAGCAGCGTACTAGGTCTCAACACCGGGGAGCTGTTTTTT
CASSVLGLNTGELFF
>TRBD2|TRBJ2-1|TRBV20-1|once
TGCAGTGCTAGTCCGGGGGGCTCCTACAATGAGCAGTTCTTC
CSASPGGSYNEQFF
>TRBD1|TRBJ2-2|TRBV4-3|.
TGCGCCAGCAGCCATAGTACGGGACAGGGGCTAACCGGGGAGCTGTTTTTT
CASSHSTGQGLTGELFF
>.|TRBJ2-5|TRBV7-2|.
TGTGCCAGCAGCTTAGGTCCGCGAGAGACCCAGTACTTC
CASSLGPRETQYF
>TRBD1|TRBJ2-7|TRBV3-1/TRBV3-2|.
TGTGCCAGCAGCCAAGAAAGACAGGGGGGTTTCGAGCAGTACTTC
CASSQERQGGFEQYF
>TRBD1|TRBJ1-2|TRBV5-6|.
TGTGCCAGCAGCTTGGCCCCGACAGGGGGCGAGGATGGCTACACCTTC
CASSLAPTGGEDGYTF
>.|TRBJ2-5|TRBV5-1|.
TGCGCCAGCAGCTCAGCCCCTCCCGGGGAGACCCAGTACTTC
CASSSAPPGETQYF
>TRBD1|TRBJ1-2|TRBV2|few
TGTGCCACCAAAGAGGGTCACCTACAGGGGGCGAATGGCTACACCTTC
CATKEGHLQGANGYTF
>.|TRBJ1-1|TRBV6-5|.
TGTGCCACCTCCGACAGGAGGAAAGGGCCTGAAGCTTTCTTT
CATSDRRKGPEAFF
>TRBD1|TRBJ1-5|TRBV29-1|.
TGCAGCGTCGCGACAGGGAAGGGACAGCCCCAGCATTTT
CSVATGKGQPQHF
>TRBD1|TRBJ1-2|TRBV6-5|.
TGTGCCAGCAGACAACGCCGACAGGGAAACTATGGCTACACCTTC
CASRQRRQGNYGYTF
>TRBD1|TRBJ1-1|TRBV6-2/TRBV6-3|.
TGTGCCAGCAGTTACTGGACAGGGGACACTGAAGCTTTCTTT
CASSYWTGDTEAFF
>.|TRBJ2-3|TRBV27|.
TGTGCCAGCAGCCCCCTTGCGGTACACACACGCACAGATACGCAGTATTTT
CASSPLAVHTRTDTQYF
>.|TRBJ2-2|TRBV19|.
TGTGCCAGTAACCTAGCTTCGAACACCGGGGAGCTGTTTTTT
CASNLASNTGELFF
>.|TRBJ2-2|TRBV19|many
TGTGCCAGTAGTAATTATGCCATGGCCGTTCAAAACACCGGGGAGCTGTTTTTT
CASSNYAMAVQNTGELFF
>.|TRBJ1-6|TRBV7-9|.
TGTGCCAGCAGCTTCGGACAGACAAATAATTCACTCCTCCACTTT
CASSFGQTNNSLLHF
>.|TRBJ1-1|TRBV7-2|few
TGTGCCAGCAGCTCGCAGGTGAACACTGAAGCTTTCTTT
CASSSQVNTEAFF